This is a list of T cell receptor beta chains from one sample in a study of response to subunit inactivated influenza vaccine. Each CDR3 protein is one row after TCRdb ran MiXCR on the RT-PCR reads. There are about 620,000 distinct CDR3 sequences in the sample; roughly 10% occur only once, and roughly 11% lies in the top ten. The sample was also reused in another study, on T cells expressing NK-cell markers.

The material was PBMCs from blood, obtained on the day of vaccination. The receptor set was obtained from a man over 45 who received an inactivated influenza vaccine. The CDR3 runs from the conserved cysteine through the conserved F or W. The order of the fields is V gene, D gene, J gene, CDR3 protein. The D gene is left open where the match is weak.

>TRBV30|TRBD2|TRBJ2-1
CAWDTSGGASEQFF
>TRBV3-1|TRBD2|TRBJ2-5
CASGLAGRSGETQYF
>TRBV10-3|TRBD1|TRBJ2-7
CAIGGTGLYEQYF
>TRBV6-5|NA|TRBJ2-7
CASSYPSGPRSYEQYF
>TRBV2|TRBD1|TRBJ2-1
CAREDRAGEQFF
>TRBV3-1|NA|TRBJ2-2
CASTTVGSGELFF
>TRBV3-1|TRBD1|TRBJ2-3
CASSHAPGQGASFQYF
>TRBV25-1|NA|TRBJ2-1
CASSESALYNEQFF
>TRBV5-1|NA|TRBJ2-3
CASSLDGRRGTDTQYF
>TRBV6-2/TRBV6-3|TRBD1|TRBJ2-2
CASSRTGLSNTGELFF
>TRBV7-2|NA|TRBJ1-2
CASSPDGGQYYGYTF
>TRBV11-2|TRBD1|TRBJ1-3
CASSRPGGLGNTIYF
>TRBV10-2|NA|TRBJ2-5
CASSEQGETQYF
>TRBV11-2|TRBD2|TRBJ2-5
CASSFGLAGATYQETQYF
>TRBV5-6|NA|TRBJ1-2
CASTQDNYGYTF
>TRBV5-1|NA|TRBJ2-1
CASSLGEYEQFF
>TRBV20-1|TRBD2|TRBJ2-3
CSASLAGGKDTQYF
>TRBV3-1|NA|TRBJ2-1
CASSGTFDNEQFF
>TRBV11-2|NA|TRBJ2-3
CASSQGRTVILRDTQYF
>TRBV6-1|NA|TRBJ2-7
CATSWGQRDSEQYF
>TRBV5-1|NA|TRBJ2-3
CASSLGLPGVGGVGTDTQYF
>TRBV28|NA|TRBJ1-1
CASVLNTEAFF
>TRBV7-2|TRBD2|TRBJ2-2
CASSLGGSGFTGELFF
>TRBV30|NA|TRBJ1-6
CACSGILAFNSPLHF
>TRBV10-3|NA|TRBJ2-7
CAISRDGYYEQYF
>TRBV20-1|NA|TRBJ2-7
CSARDLADEQYF
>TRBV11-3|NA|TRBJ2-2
CASSSYRGTGELFF
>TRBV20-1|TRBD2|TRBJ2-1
CSARSGRGNEQFF
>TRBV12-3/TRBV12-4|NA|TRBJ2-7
CASSLGFLGRSSYEQYF
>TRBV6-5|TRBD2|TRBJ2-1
CASSYSGGPPYNEQFF
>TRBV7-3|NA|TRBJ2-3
CASSLVGHSTDTQYF
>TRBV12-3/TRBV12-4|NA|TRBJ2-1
CASSLIGGANNEQFF
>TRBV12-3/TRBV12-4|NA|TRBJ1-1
CASSPGLGPNTEAFF
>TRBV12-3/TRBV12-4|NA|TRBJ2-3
CASSLRGDRTDTQYF
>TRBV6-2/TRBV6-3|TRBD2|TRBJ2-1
CASRAIGTSGTTPYNEQFF
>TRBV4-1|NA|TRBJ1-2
CASSLRDSLRYGYTF
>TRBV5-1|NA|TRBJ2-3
CASSFGRTTDTQYF
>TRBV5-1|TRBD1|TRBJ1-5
CASSLGQGRQPQHF
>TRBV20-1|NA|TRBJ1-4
CSARLGDKEKLFF
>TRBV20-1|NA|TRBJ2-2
CSASTAENTGELFF
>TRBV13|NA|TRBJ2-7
CASSLDGGLGDHYEQYF
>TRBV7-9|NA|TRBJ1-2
CASSLPTVGYGYTF
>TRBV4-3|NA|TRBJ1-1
CASSQASRGVTEAFF
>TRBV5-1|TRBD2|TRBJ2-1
CASRGGNGEQFF
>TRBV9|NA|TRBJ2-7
CASSVASEDYEQYF
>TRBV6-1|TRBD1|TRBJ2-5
CASSRDSRRETQYF
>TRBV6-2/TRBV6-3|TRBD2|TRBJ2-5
CASSPWTSGQETQYF